In its sample, the clone carrying this T cell receptor (beta chain) was seen a few times. The sample comes from a study of blood T cell repertoires in COVID-19. The data were produced by immunoSEQ multiplex PCR, yet TCRdb's version contains in-frame clones alone and is incomplete. Among 100,000 to 150,000 clones listed, just under 90% were seen once. The sample consisted of peripheral blood. The receptor was derived from a woman between 45 and 60 years old with acute or convalescent COVID-19.

The CDR3 is CASSSGGGVNYGYTF. CDR3 bases: TGTGCCAGCAGTTCAGGAGGGGGGGTGAACTATGGCTACACCTTC. The chain combines TRBV28 with TRBJ1-2, with a weak D call TRBD1 (6 bases). CDR3 size: 15 residues. Germline V CDR1 and CDR2: MDHEN, SYDVKM. Trimming stripped 4 bases from V and 2 bases from J, with 14 bases between.